These 12 T cell receptor beta chains were all obtained from the same sample, sequenced in a study of T cell responses to AZD1222 COVID-19 vaccine. Here immunoSEQ multiplex PCR was the method, and the copy in TCRdb shows in-frame clones only, minus some. The sample records about 27,000 clones, about 90% being singletons. The specimen was peripheral blood, collected 28 days after the second AZD1222 dose. The receptors were sampled from an adult who received the AZD1222 COVID-19 vaccine.

The chain employs TRBV4-3 and TRBJ2-2; 9 positions agree with TRBD1. Germline CDR1 and CDR2: LGHNA and YSLEER. With 4 bases clipped from V and 4 bases from J, the junction kept 10 bases outside the gene matches. This CDR3 comprises 17 residues. This CDR3 is CASSRSFGQGTTGELFF. The CDR3, as DNA: TGCGCCAGCAGCCGGTCATTCGGACAGGGGACCACCGGGGAGCTGTTTTTT.

In DNA, the CDR3 is TGTGCCAGCAGCCTGGGACAGCTGGGGACCGGGGAGCTGTTTTTT. Translation: CASSLGQLGTGELFF. The chain employs TRBV14 and TRBJ2-2; 7 bases fit TRBD1. Germline V CDR1 and CDR2: SGHDN, FVKESK. The CDR3 spans 15 residues. Germline trimming cut 4 bases from V and 5 bases from J; bases unmatched to any gene: 7.

The chain carries TRBV28 and TRBJ1-1; perhaps TRBD1 as D (6 bases). This CDR3 region has 12 residues. V shed 5 bases and J shed 6 bases, with 10 bases lying between them. Germline V lookup: CDR1 MDHEN, CDR2 SYDVKM. The CDR3 DNA follows: TGTGCCAGCAGTCTCAGACAGGCTGAAGCTTTCTTT. Its translation: CASSLRQAEAFF.

The J gene is TRBJ1-2, the V gene TRBV5-4; TRBD1 matches 7 bases. Germline CDR1 SGHNT, CDR2 YYREEE (reference sequence). This CDR3 spans 13 amino acids. V trimming: 6 bases; J trimming: 4 bases; junction bases outside the gene matches: 6. The DNA for the CDR3 is TGTGCCAGCACCCTCGGACAGGCCTATGGCTACACCTTC. Protein product: CASTLGQAYGYTF.

The chain uses TRBV7-8 and TRBJ1-2, with 8 bases lining up with TRBD1. J gave up 0 bases and V 4 bases, and 4 bases lay outside the gene matches. The CDR3 totals 15 residues. Germline CDR1 and CDR2: SGHVS and FQNEAQ. CDR3 nucleotides: TGTGCCAGCAGCTCGGGGGACAGGTCTAACTATGGCTACACCTTC. Translation: CASSSGDRSNYGYTF.

The V and J genes are TRBV30 and TRBJ1-5, with TRBD1 as a possible D gene (5 bases). The CDR3 totals 12 residues. Germline CDR1 GTSNPN, CDR2 SVGIG (reference sequence). Trimming left V 3 bases short and J 15 bases short, with 18 bases between. The DNA for the CDR3 is TGTGCCTGGAGCCGAACCTCAGGGCCGCGGCATTTT. Residues: CAWSRTSGPRHF. The full variable domain, in which reference TRBV30 and TRBJ1-5 provide the parts outside the CDR3, is SQTIHQWPATLVQPVGSPLSLECTVEGTSNPNLYWYRQAAGRGLQLLFYSVGIGQISSEVPQNLSASRPQDRQFILSSKKLLLSDSGFYLCAWSRTSGPRHFGDGTRLSIL.

The rearrangement uses TRBV27 and TRBJ1-2, with D perhaps TRBD1 (5 bases). Per the germline V gene, CDR1 is MNHEY and CDR2 is SMNVEV (reference sequence). With 3 bases removed from V and 7 bases from J, the gap between germline ends came to 12 bases. The CDR3 runs to 13 residues. The CDR3 bases are TGTGCCAGCAGTTTTTCAGGGCAGCCTGGCTACACCTTC. This codes for CASSFSGQPGYTF.

The chain links TRBV6-2 or TRBV6-3 to TRBJ1-5; the D is unclear. CDR1 and CDR2 (germline): MNHEY, SVGEGT. Trimming cost V 4 bases and J 7 bases, with 14 bases left between them. The CDR3 has 14 residues. CDR3 protein: CASSLIGGHQPQHF. CDR3 sequence (DNA): TGTGCCAGCAGTTTGATTGGAGGCCACCAGCCCCAGCATTTT.

The rearrangement links TRBV7-9 to TRBJ2-5, with 16 positions matching TRBD2. The CDR3 is made up of 16 amino acids. The V and J ends lost 5 bases and 5 bases, in that order; junction bases with no gene match: 5. Germline V gene data show CDR1 as SEHNR and CDR2 as FQNEAQ (reference sequence). This CDR3 reads CASSKGLAGGSETQYF. The DNA of the CDR3 is TGTGCCAGCAGCAAGGGACTAGCGGGAGGGTCGGAGACCCAGTACTTC.

The chain couples TRBV4-2 to TRBJ1-4; D unclear. Trimming removed 1 base at V and 8 bases at J, with 20 bases between. Germline lookup yields CDR1 LGHNA and CDR2 YNFKEQ. CDR3 length: 17 residues. The CDR3 DNA is TGTGCCAGCAGCCAAGCTCCTTTTACATTGGGAGGGGAAAAACTGTTTTTT. Translation gives CASSQAPFTLGGEKLFF.

The V and J genes are TRBV7-3 and TRBJ1-6; 9 bases are a match to TRBD1. V shed 5 bases and J 7 bases; nucleotides not matched to a gene: 6. The CDR3 sequence is 15 residues long. Germline V CDR1 and CDR2: SGHTA, FQGTGA. The CDR3 is CASSPQGAGNSPLHF. CDR3 nucleotide sequence: TGTGCCAGCAGCCCACAGGGGGCTGGGAATTCACCCCTCCACTTT.

The J gene is TRBJ1-1, the V gene TRBV25-1; unclear D gene. Trimming removed 4 bases at V and 4 bases at J, with 16 bases between. Per germline, CDR1 MGHDK and CDR2 SYGVNS. The CDR3 has 15 residues. The CDR3 nucleotides are TGTGCCAGCAGTGCCAGCTCTGGGGTTTCCACTGAAGCTTTCTTT. This translates into CASSASSGVSTEAFF.